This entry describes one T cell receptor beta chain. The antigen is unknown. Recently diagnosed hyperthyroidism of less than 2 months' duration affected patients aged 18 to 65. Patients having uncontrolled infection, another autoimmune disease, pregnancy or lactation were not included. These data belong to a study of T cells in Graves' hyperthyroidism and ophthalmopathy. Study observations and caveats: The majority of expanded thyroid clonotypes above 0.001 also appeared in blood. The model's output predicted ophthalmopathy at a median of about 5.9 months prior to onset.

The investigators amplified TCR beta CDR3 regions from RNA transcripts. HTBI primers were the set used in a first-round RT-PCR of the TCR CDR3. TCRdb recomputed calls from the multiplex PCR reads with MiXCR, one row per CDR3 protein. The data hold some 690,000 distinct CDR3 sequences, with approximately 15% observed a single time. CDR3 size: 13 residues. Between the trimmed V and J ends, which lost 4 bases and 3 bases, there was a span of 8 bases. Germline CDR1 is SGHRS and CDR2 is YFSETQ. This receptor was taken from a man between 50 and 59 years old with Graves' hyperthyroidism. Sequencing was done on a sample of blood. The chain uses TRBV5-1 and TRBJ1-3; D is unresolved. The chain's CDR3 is CASSTYSGNTIYF. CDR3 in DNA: TGCGCCAGCAGCACCTATAGTGGAAACACCATATATTTT.